This TCR beta chain was sequenced during a study of blood T cells in healthy people across ages. General study findings and limits: Possibly, changes in expanded clonotypes were confounded because donor CMV status was unknown. When set beside aged donors, long-lived donors presented more naive CD4+ cells and higher diversity.

Then a second PCR, running about 6 to 12 cycles, was carried out with a sample-barcoded 5' primer and a J-beta primer mix. TCRdb redid the calling of the 5' RACE reads with MiXCR, one entry per CDR3 protein. The sample carries 1.5 million or so distinct CDR3 sequences, roughly 40% recorded once. Only one count was recorded for this clonotype. Its specificity is not known. The length of the CDR3 is 19 residues. Germline V gene sequence: CDR1 SGHTA, CDR2 FQGNSA. V lost 2 bases and J lost 11; bases outside the gene matches: 17. Material: blood. This chain joins TRBV7-2 and TRBJ2-5, with 16 bases aligning to TRBD2. This TCR derives from a woman aged 18-29 years in good health. This CDR3 is CASSLTGTSGRASRNEQYF. CDR3 nucleotide sequence: TGTGCCAGCAGCTTAACTGGGACTAGCGGGAGGGCCAGTCGAAATGAGCAGTACTTC. The variable domain in full, with the rest retrieved from reference TRBV7-2 and TRBJ2-5, is GAGVSQSPSNKVTEKGKDVELRCDPISGHTALYWYRQSLGQGLEFLIYFQGNSAPDKSGLPSDRFSAERTGGSVSTLTIQRTQQEDSAVYLCASSLTGTSGRASRNEQYFGPGTRLLVL.